This TCR beta chain is from a study of control samples from healthy donors and cancer patients. Repertoires were generated with immunoSEQ multiplex PCR, while TCRdb's copy carries only in-frame clones and drops some. The sample records approximately 160,000 clones, approximately 90% being singletons. The CDR3 totals 15 residues. Germline CDR1 LNHDA, CDR2 SQIVND (reference sequence). V lost 5 bases and J lost 0, with 11 bases in between. Source material: blood. The chain uses TRBV19 and TRBJ1-5, with D tentatively TRBD1 (6 bases). The sequence was obtained from a woman aged 25 to 39 in good health. CDR3 sequence (DNA): TGTGCCAGTAGTTGGGACACCTATAGCAATCAGCCCCAGCATTTT. The encoded protein is CASSWDTYSNQPQHF.